The 2 T cell receptor beta chains listed next were all sequenced from one sample in a study of technical replicates of blood from several donors. Produced via immunoSEQ multiplex PCR; TCRdb's table is partial and in-frame only. Among roughly 72,000 clones, about 94% were seen once, and the ten largest hold under 0.5%. The sequencing sample was made of T cells isolated from PBMCs. The source is a human donor in good health.

This clone was observed once. The chain employs TRBV7-3 and TRBJ1-1, with D perhaps matching TRBD1 (6 bases). V was clipped by 2 bases and J by 6 bases, with 10 bases between them. This CDR3 spans 13 amino acids. Germline V gene sequence: CDR1 SGHTA, CDR2 FQGTGA. The CDR3 loop reads CASSLSGVPEAFF. The CDR3 coding sequence is TGTGCCAGCAGCTTATCAGGGGTGCCTGAAGCTTTCTTT.

The rearrangement uses TRBV10-1 and TRBJ2-5; the match to TRBD2 covers 7 bases. In germline, CDR1 is WNHNN, CDR2 SYGVQD (reference sequence). Losses at the gene ends were 3 bases for V and 7 bases for J; bases not matched to a gene: 5. The CDR3 has 13 amino acids. The CDR3 spells CASSEFGEGTQYF. Written as DNA, the CDR3 is TGCGCCAGCAGTGAATTCGGGGAGGGGACCCAGTACTTC.